These T cell receptor beta chains were read from a single sample in a study of blood T cell repertoires in COVID-19. Measured with immunoSEQ multiplex PCR; TCRdb has only the in-frame clones, and not every one. The table includes approximately 120,000 clones, roughly 84% detected once. Sequenced material: peripheral blood. The receptors come from a woman aged 50 to 60 with acute or convalescent COVID-19. The conserved cysteine and the conserved F or W are not part of the CDR3 here. Size tells how often a clone was seen (once, few, many) or the class of an expanded clone, and some rows leave it out.

abundance	j_gene	v_gene	CDR3aa
-	TRBJ1-3	TRBV2	ASSVFGVDGNTIY
-	TRBJ2-7	TRBV18	ASSPQQSTYEQY
once	TRBJ2-7	TRBV28	ASSLRASGSEQY
-	TRBJ2-2	TRBV9	ASSFRTGGDGTGELF
-	TRBJ1-3	TRBV9	ASSVTGVPGNTIY
-	TRBJ2-4	TRBV6-1	ASSEARGENIQY
-	TRBJ1-2	TRBV30	AWSRTEGYT
-	TRBJ1-1	TRBV11-2	ASSLAGQGTEAF
-	TRBJ2-7	TRBV5-1	ASSRTKRTGTGEQY
once	TRBJ1-1	TRBV6-1	ASSEQEATEAF
-	TRBJ1-4	TRBV7-2	ASSLERTGEKLF
-	TRBJ2-7	TRBV19	ASSLRGWSYEQY
-	TRBJ1-1	TRBV29-1	SVAQPDTEAF
-	TRBJ2-7	TRBV11-3	ASSPGSGGAGYEQY
-	TRBJ2-3	TRBV5-6	ASSLGQLSGTQY
few	TRBJ1-5	TRBV18	ASSPKAGQGGYSNQPQH
-	TRBJ1-4	TRBV5-1	ASSFTGGRNEKLF
-	TRBJ2-3	TRBV15	ATSSGQSTDTQY
-	TRBJ1-6	TRBV5-5	ASSFRKYGGDNSPLH
few	TRBJ1-1	TRBV23-1	ASSTGTTEAF
-	TRBJ1-5	TRBV4-2	ASSLGLINQPQH
-	TRBJ2-5	TRBV10-3	AISERASGGETQY
-	TRBJ1-1	TRBV19	ASSDPEGQTEAF
-	TRBJ1-1	TRBV9	ASSEAVNTEAF
many	TRBJ1-2	TRBV2	ASSVRGEGYGYT
few	TRBJ1-1	TRBV4-2	ASSQETAMNTEAF
-	TRBJ1-2	TRBV6-1	ASSGRSAGALNYGYT
-	TRBJ2-3	TRBV2	GGQYTDTQY
-	TRBJ1-1	TRBV10-3	AISEFRTEQNTEAF
-	TRBJ1-2	TRBV5-1	ASSLGQGTIET
-	TRBJ1-6	TRBV5-1	ASSPDRVNSPLH
few	TRBJ1-2	TRBV2	ASSATGFGGYT
-	TRBJ1-1	TRBV25-1	ASIRTGTTEAF
-	TRBJ1-5	TRBV6-5	ASSYGGRQPQH
-	TRBJ2-7	TRBV12-5	ASGLKLLGTGSSYEQY
once	TRBJ1-4	TRBV9	ASSVNQGINEKLF
-	TRBJ2-1	TRBV6-2/TRBV6-3	ASSSLGGRTSYNEQF
-	TRBJ1-2	TRBV6-5	ATCRGANYGYT
-	TRBJ2-1	TRBV6-1	ASSERLAGGSGLDEQF
-	TRBJ1-1	TRBV5-1	ASSFAGAANTEAF
-	TRBJ2-3	TRBV5-5	ASSLVVGGDTQY
-	TRBJ2-5	TRBV7-6	ASSPHGGASETQY
-	TRBJ1-3	TRBV3-1/TRBV3-2	ASSFRDSRNTIY
-	TRBJ2-5	TRBV19	ASAGGRQETQY
-	TRBJ2-1	TRBV7-8	ASSHPGEGNEQF
-	TRBJ2-2	TRBV5-1	ASGGTNTGELF
-	TRBJ1-2	TRBV4-2	ASSQDPGRGSAYGYT
-	TRBJ2-7	TRBV24-1	ATSDPNSYEQY
-	TRBJ1-6	TRBV28	ASSPPQGNSPLH
-	TRBJ2-1	TRBV7-2	ASSLTGYYEQF
-	TRBJ2-1	TRBV4-1	ASSQDQRGYYEQF
-	TRBJ1-2	TRBV20-1	SAGGGYGYT
once	TRBJ2-1	TRBV15	ATSRGGLAGYNEQF